The sequence of this TCR beta chain was determined in a study of neurological immune-mediated disorders. TCRdb processed the 5' RACE reads anew with MiXCR; each CDR3 protein has one entry. The sample holds fewer than 40,000 distinct CDR3 sequences; about 4% are singletons and the top ten take around a quarter. V lost 2 bases and J 8 bases, leaving 13 bases between the germline ends. This CDR3 has 14 residues. CDR1 and CDR2 from the germline V gene are SGHRS and YFSETQ. The sorted libraries drew on 1 million T cells that were CD4+ or CD8+. In this sample, this clonotype turned up many times. The sequence came from a woman between 40 and 55 years old in good health. Sequencing was done on a sample of CD4+ T cells from blood. The rearrangement joins TRBV5-1 to TRBJ1-4; D is possibly TRBD1 (6 bases). The CDR3 here is CASSLQGVNEKLFF. The DNA for the CDR3 is TGCGCCAGCAGCTTACAGGGAGTTAACGAAAAACTGTTTTTT.